This T cell receptor beta chain stems from a study of patients and donors after allogeneic stem cell transplantation. This clonotype has a handful of counts. TCRdb re-called the RT-PCR reads with MiXCR, one entry per CDR3 protein. The sample lists some 31,000 distinct CDR3 sequences, roughly 38% occurring once. This TCR was sampled from a human donor who was either an allogeneic HSCT recipient or a stem cell or donor lymphocyte infusion donor (not recorded which). It is not recorded whose cells these are; they may come from a transplant donor. The specimen sequenced was blood, either unsorted or a sorted T cell fraction (not recorded which).

The CDR3 loop reads CASSLVQYNEQFF. For the CDR3, the DNA is TGTGCCAGCAGCTTAGTTCAATACAATGAGCAGTTCTTC. The chain uses TRBV7-2 and TRBJ2-1; D unclear. Germline V CDR1 and CDR2: SGHTA, FQGNSA. The CDR3 extends over 13 amino acids. The V end lost 1 base, the J end lost 4 bases, and 5 bases lay between the germline ends.